One and the same sample provided the 9 T cell receptor beta chains below, sequenced in a study of T cell responses to AZD1222 COVID-19 vaccine. TCRdb's table, derived via immunoSEQ multiplex PCR, lists solely in-frame clones and lacks some. The sample shows 85,000 to 100,000 clones, around 73% of them seen only once. The sample was peripheral blood, taken on day 0 of AZD1222 vaccination. The receptors originated from an adult in good health.

The chain recombines TRBV28 with TRBJ2-7; no reliable D call. This CDR3 has 12 residues. The V end lost 3 bases, the J end lost 6 bases, and 9 bases lay between the germline ends. Germline V gives CDR1 MDHEN, CDR2 SYDVKM. CDR3 nucleotide sequence: TGTGCCAGCAGTTTCGAATCCGCCGAGCAGTACTTC. This gives the protein CASSFESAEQYF.

The chain carries TRBV5-8 and TRBJ1-4; D uncertain. The ends were cut back, 0 bases at V and 8 bases at J, with 11 bases in the middle. The CDR3 totals 14 residues. Germline V gene lookup returns CDR1 SGHTS and CDR2 YDEGEE. CDR3 coding DNA: TGTGCCAGCAGCTTGGGGGCACTTTTGGAAAAACTGTTTTTT. Translated, it gives CASSLGALLEKLFF.

The J gene is TRBJ2-5, the V gene TRBV10-2; 13 bases line up with TRBD2. Trimming at V came to 6 bases and at J to 2 bases, leaving 6 bases not matched to a gene. This CDR3 has 16 amino acids. Germline-derived CDR1 and CDR2 are WSHSY and SAAADI. The CDR3 loop reads CASSPGLAGVQETQYF. In nucleotides, the CDR3 is TGCGCCAGCAGCCCTGGACTAGCGGGAGTACAAGAGACCCAGTACTTC.

This clone was seen only a few times. The chain is built from TRBV7-2 and TRBJ1-1; 7 bases are shared with TRBD1. The germline CDR1 and CDR2 sequences are SGHTA and FQGNSA. The J segment lost 5 bases and the V segment lost 2 bases, leaving 5 bases of the junction unmatched. The CDR3 is 14 amino acids. The CDR3 region is CASSLQGGGTEAFF. In DNA, the CDR3 is TGTGCCAGCAGCTTACAGGGGGGAGGGACTGAAGCTTTCTTT.

This clone was seen a handful of times. This chain links TRBV15 with TRBJ2-1; 11 bases match TRBD2. V shed 2 bases and J 8 bases; nucleotides not matched to a gene: 5. The CDR3 runs to 15 residues. Germline CDR1 LNHNV, CDR2 YYDKDF (reference sequence). The CDR3 bases are TGTGCCACCAGCAGATCGGGACTAGCGGTCCATGAGCAGTTCTTC. Translated: CATSRSGLAVHEQFF.

The chain recombines TRBV29-1 with TRBJ1-1; D is perhaps TRBD1 (5 bases). The CDR3 has 13 amino acids. V was trimmed by 7 bases and J by 5 bases, leaving 17 bases between them. Per germline, CDR1 SQVTM and CDR2 ANQGSEA. As DNA, the CDR3 is TGCAGCGCTTCGGTGGGGCGGTGGACTGAAGCTTTCTTT. Translating it yields CSASVGRWTEAFF.

The table lists this clone with a few counts. The rearrangement links TRBV15 to TRBJ2-7; D is perhaps TRBD2 (5 bases). The CDR3 has 14 amino acids. V shed 1 base and J shed 3 bases, with 10 bases lying between them. CDR1 is LNHNV and CDR2 is YYDKDF in the germline V gene (reference sequence). The CDR3 loop reads CATSRVGGSYEQYF. As DNA, the CDR3 is TGTGCCACCAGCAGAGTTGGTGGGAGCTACGAGCAGTACTTC.

J is TRBJ2-2 and V is TRBV6-5, with unresolved D. Germline lookup yields CDR1 MNHEY and CDR2 SVGAGI. Between the trimmed V and J ends, which lost 8 bases and 2 bases, there was a span of 9 bases. CDR3 size: 13 residues. The CDR3 loop reads CASWGTNTGELFF. Written as DNA, the CDR3 is TGTGCCAGCTGGGGAACTAACACCGGGGAGCTGTTTTTT.

The chain is built from TRBV3-1 (or the pseudogene TRBV3-2) and TRBJ2-1; 8 bases map to TRBD2. CDR3 length: 12 amino acids. Trimming took 3 bases from V and 9 from J; bases not matched to a gene: 1. In germline, CDR1 is LGHDT, CDR2 YNNKEL (reference sequence). CDR3 sequence reads: CASSHTSGEQFF. CDR3 bases: TGTGCCAGCAGCCACACTAGCGGTGAGCAGTTCTTC.